The 11 T cell receptor beta chains in this list originate from one sample, sequenced in a study of early T cells in non-severe SARS-CoV-2 infection. TCRdb re-called the 5' RACE reads through MiXCR, storing one row per CDR3 protein. Of nearly 110,000 distinct CDR3 sequences listed, roughly 10% are singletons. The sequenced sample consisted of whole blood. Receptor source: an adult who was a healthcare worker with PCR-confirmed SARS-CoV-2 infection or an uninfected control (not recorded which).

This clonotype showed up just a few times. The V call is TRBV28, the J call TRBJ2-7, with TRBD1 matching 9 bases. J gave up 2 bases and V 8 bases, and 4 bases lay outside the gene matches. Germline CDR1 MDHEN, CDR2 SYDVKM. This CDR3 region has 13 residues. The CDR3 here is CASSGTGPYEQYF. For the CDR3, the DNA is TGTGCCAGCTCCGGGACAGGGCCCTACGAGCAGTACTTC. Drawing the rest from reference TRBV28 and TRBJ2-7, the complete variable domain is DVKVTQSSRYLVKRTGEKVFLECVQDMDHENMFWYRQDPGLGLRLIYFSYDVKMKEKGDIPEGYSVSREKKERFSLILESASTNQTSMYLCASSGTGPYEQYFGPGTRLTVT.

The rearrangement uses TRBV28 and TRBJ2-1; either TRBD1 or TRBD2 may fit D (6 bases each). CDR1 MDHEN and CDR2 SYDVKM come from the germline V gene. Trimming cost V 5 bases and J 4 bases, with 24 bases left between them. This CDR3 comprises 18 residues. In DNA form, the CDR3 reads TGTGCCAGCAGTAATATGGGGGCGGAGGGGACTCCGTACAATGAGCAGTTCTTC. It translates to CASSNMGAEGTPYNEQFF.

This clonotype was counted ten times or more. The V call is TRBV4-3, the J call TRBJ2-3; D is perhaps TRBD2 (6 bases). This CDR3 contains 16 residues. V lost 2 bases and J lost 10, with 22 bases in between. The germline V gene encodes CDR1 LGHNA and CDR2 YSLEER. The CDR3 nucleotides read TGCGCCAGCAGCCAACCCCCGCGGGCTAGCGCCGGTGCGCAGTATTTT. Translation gives CASSQPPRASAGAQYF.

The V call is TRBV6-6, the J call TRBJ2-6; unclear D gene. Trimming removed 2 bases from V and 2 bases from J, with 10 bases in between. Germline values: CDR1 MNHNY, CDR2 SVGAGI (reference sequence). This CDR3 has 16 residues. As DNA, the CDR3 is TGTGCCAGCAGTTACGTTCCGTTCGCTGGGGCCAACGTCCTGACTTTC. Its protein is CASSYVPFAGANVLTF.

This clonotype was observed at least ten times. The CDR3 region is CASSPAGARQTEAFF. For the CDR3, the DNA is TGTGCCAGCAGCCCTGCAGGGGCGAGACAAACTGAAGCTTTCTTT. The chain employs TRBV7-6 and TRBJ1-1, with D possibly matching TRBD1 (6 bases). With 5 bases removed from V and 5 bases from J, the gap between germline ends came to 18 bases. The CDR3 spans 15 residues. The germline V gene encodes CDR1 SGHVS and CDR2 FNYEAQ.

The J gene is TRBJ1-2, the V gene TRBV11-2; D unclear. V lost 3 bases, J lost 7 bases, and 9 bases lay in between. The CDR3 has 12 residues. Germline V CDR1 and CDR2: SGHAT, FQNNGV. The CDR3 here is CASSFGQVGYTF. The CDR3 bases are TGTGCCAGCAGCTTTGGTCAAGTTGGCTACACCTTC.

This clonotype was observed at least ten times. The gene calls are TRBV6-1 and TRBJ1-1, with 7 bases lining up with TRBD1. Looked up from germline, CDR1 is MNHNS and CDR2 is SASEGT. Losses at the gene ends were 6 bases for V and 0 bases for J; bases not matched to a gene: 4. The CDR3 contains 14 residues. The CDR3 nucleotides are TGTGCCAGCAGCTTACAGGGGCTGAACACTGAAGCTTTCTTT. Protein sequence: CASSLQGLNTEAFF.

A word on this clonotype: Mismatch with germline at one junction end may stem from a read error. This rearrangement joins TRBV7-2 to TRBJ2-1; 13 bases are a match to TRBD2. This CDR3 region has 16 residues. Germline V gene sequence: CDR1 SGHTA, CDR2 FQGNSA. The CDR3 sequence is CASSLERLAGGSEQFF. The DNA for the CDR3 is TGTGCCAGTAGCTTAGAACGACTAGCGGGAGGAAGTGAGCAGTTCTTC.

A few counts support this clonotype. This rearrangement joins TRBV24-1 to TRBJ2-2, with D hard to call. CDR3 length: 11 amino acids. V was cut by 10 bases and J by 3 bases, with 5 bases left in between. Germline CDR1 is KGHDR and CDR2 is SFDVKD. The CDR3 loop is CATGYTGELFF. In DNA form, the CDR3 reads TGTGCCACAGGTTACACCGGGGAGCTGTTTTTT.

This clonotype was picked up a small number of times. V is TRBV28 and J is TRBJ2-5; TRBD2 matches 9 bases. Germline loops: CDR1 MDHEN, CDR2 SYDVKM. Unmatched junction bases numbered 11, after V lost 1 base and J lost 2 bases. CDR3 length equals 18 residues. CDR3 sequence: CASSLLGRGSGSQETQYF. CDR3 bases: TGTGCCAGCAGTTTATTGGGGCGAGGTAGCGGGAGTCAAGAGACCCAGTACTTC.

In DNA form, the CDR3 reads TGTGCCACCAGTGGTGTTGGGGACCACCAGAATGAGCAGTTCTTC. Translation gives CATSGVGDHQNEQFF. This chain joins TRBV24-1 and TRBJ2-1; D is tentatively TRBD1 or TRBD2 (5 bases each). The CDR3 consists of 15 residues. Trimming took 5 bases from V and 7 from J, leaving 17 bases between them. In germline, CDR1 is KGHDR, CDR2 SFDVKD.